This record looks at one T cell receptor beta chain sequence and its context. This CDR3 comprises 16 residues. The J segment lost 6 bases and the V segment lost 3 bases, leaving 9 bases of the junction unmatched. The V gene's germline CDR1 is LNHDA and CDR2 SQIVND (reference sequence). The authors reverse transcribed all of the isolated RNA, so sequencing captured expressed TCRB transcripts. Sequencing used immunoSEQ multiplex PCR; TCRdb keeps in-frame clones, though not all of them. The data show about 360,000 clones, with around 12% seen just once and less than 0.02% held by the top ten. These data originate in a study of beta chain features in type 1 diabetes.

The sequencing sample was made of naive CD4+ T cells from blood. The receptor was isolated from a man between 18 and 35 years old in good health. The chain links TRBV19 to TRBJ2-4, with 9 bases that match TRBD2. The CDR3 DNA reads TGTGCCAGTAGTATGTGGCTAGCGGGGAGGGGAAACATTCAGTACTTC. Protein product: CASSMWLAGRGNIQYF.